Listed below are T cell receptor beta chains from one sample, sequenced in a study of cytomegalovirus exposure and HLA in healthy donors. TCRdb keeps only in-frame clones here, not all; method: immunoSEQ multiplex PCR. The sample has roughly 150,000 clones, more than 65% seen once. The sequenced material came from PBMCs. These receptor sequences come from a man aged 30-40 years in good health and CMV-seropositive. Each CDR3 is given with its conserved first and last residue. Each record gives: D gene, clone size, CDR3 length, J gene, V gene, CDR3 protein, CDR3 DNA. The D gene is left open where the match is weak. Rows may omit the clone size; those that give it use once, few, many or a size class.

>TRBD1|.|15|TRBJ2-7|TRBV6-5
CASSYRQGNPYEQYF
TGTGCCAGCAGTTACCGACAGGGAAACCCCTACGAGCAGTACTTC
>.|.|14|TRBJ1-5|TRBV5-6
CASSSYRFNQPQHF
TGTGCCAGCAGCTCCTACAGGTTCAATCAGCCCCAGCATTTT
>.|.|15|TRBJ1-1|TRBV7-6
CASSLASAGNTEAFF
TGTGCCAGCAGCTTAGCGTCGGCAGGGAACACTGAAGCTTTCTTT
>.|.|17|TRBJ2-3|TRBV28
CASSFLSSPFFTDTQYF
TGTGCCAGCAGTTTTCTGAGTAGCCCGTTTTTCACAGATACGCAGTATTTT
>.|.|14|TRBJ1-2|TRBV7-9
CASSLDQNPYGYTF
TGTGCCAGCAGCTTAGATCAGAATCCCTATGGCTACACCTTC
>.|.|13|TRBJ2-5|TRBV5-4
CASSFRGEETQYF
TGTGCCAGCAGCTTCCGCGGGGAAGAGACCCAGTACTTC
>.|.|12|TRBJ2-1|TRBV29-1
CSVVWLVGEQFF
TGCAGCGTTGTCTGGCTAGTCGGTGAGCAGTTCTTC
>.|.|11|TRBJ2-5|TRBV30
CAWSVRETQYF
TGTGCCTGGAGTGTTCGTGAGACCCAGTACTTC
>.|.|15|TRBJ2-1|TRBV6-6
CASSLPASSYNEQFF
TGTGCCAGCAGTTTACCGGCTAGCTCCTACAATGAGCAGTTCTTC
>TRBD2|once|15|TRBJ2-1|TRBV7-9
CASSQGSGGGNEQFF
TGTGCCAGCAGCCAAGGGTCGGGAGGAGGCAATGAGCAGTTCTTC
>TRBD2|.|15|TRBJ2-7|TRBV9
CASSADGSGVLEQYF
TGTGCCAGCAGCGCCGACGGTAGCGGGGTCCTCGAGCAGTACTTC
>.|once|13|TRBJ1-1|TRBV11-2
CASSLSLSTEAFF
TGTGCCAGCAGCTTATCACTGAGCACTGAAGCTTTCTTT